The text below deals with one T cell receptor (beta chain). The antigen remains undetermined. This sample is drawn from a study of shared clonotypes between healthy human individuals. Study-wide results and limits: Sequencing depth was a factor that was expected to affect clonotype sharing among donors.

This CDR3 is 12 amino acids long. Germline V gene lookup returns CDR1 MNHEY and CDR2 SVGAGI. Trimming removed 6 bases from V and 0 bases from J, with 6 bases in between. CD45RO-negative CD8 cells positively selected for CCR7 made up the naive population, which excluded terminally differentiated effector memory CD45RA+ cells. Adults of Caucasian background living in Nashville, Tennessee made up all donors. In the original analysis: For the immunoSEQ data, sequences were junction-only without quality scores, so filtering differed. Here immunoSEQ multiplex PCR was the method, and the copy in TCRdb shows in-frame clones only, minus some. That table supplies the V and J calls and clone size; D and trimming were determined from the DNA. The sample yields about 820,000 clones, around 92% seen once.

The V gene is TRBV6-5, the J gene TRBJ2-7, with D tentatively TRBD1 (6 bases). The source material was naive CD8+ T cells sorted from blood. This sequence was found in a young man in good health. CDR3 in amino acids: CASRTGSYEQYF. The CDR3, as DNA: TGTGCCAGCAGGACAGGCTCCTACGAGCAGTACTTC.